Presented here are 26 T cell receptor beta chains from one specimen sequenced in a study of CD8+CD57+ T cells in acquired aplastic anemia. It was genomic DNA that served as the template for profiling TCR beta VDJ and CDR3. A single record per CDR3 protein comes from TCRdb applying MiXCR to the reads. The table has 250,000 to 350,000 distinct CDR3 sequences, 56% seen once. Whoever was chosen for sequencing had shown CD8+CD57+ cell expansion by flow cytometry. What was sequenced was sorted CD4+, CD8+, or CD8+CD57+ T cells (not recorded which) from PBMCs. These receptors all stem from a human donor with aplastic anemia.

This rearrangement joins TRBV5-4 to TRBJ2-7; 8 nucleotides match TRBD1. The CDR3 covers 15 residues. The V and J ends lost 0 bases and 4 bases, in that order; junction bases with no gene match: 6. Germline loops: CDR1 SGHNT, CDR2 YYREEE (reference sequence). CDR3 amino acids: CASSLGGTGPYEQYF. The DNA of the CDR3 is TGTGCCAGCAGCTTGGGAGGGACAGGCCCTTACGAGCAGTACTTC.

The gene calls are TRBV19 and TRBJ2-1; 8 bases match TRBD2. After removal of 3 bases from V and 8 bases from J, the junction contained 6 bases not matched to a gene. CDR3 length equals 14 residues. Germline V lookup: CDR1 LNHDA, CDR2 SQIVND (reference sequence). DNA for the CDR3: TGTGCCAGTAGTATGGGACTAGTTAACTATGAGCAGTTCTTC. Translation gives CASSMGLVNYEQFF.

V usage is TRBV18 and J usage is TRBJ1-5; 8 nucleotides line up with TRBD1. Germline V gene data show CDR1 as KGHSH and CDR2 as LQKENI. CDR3 length equals 17 residues. J lost 0 bases, V lost 3 bases, and 7 bases had no gene match. The CDR3 sequence: CASSPGQVYNSNQPQHF. The CDR3 nucleotides read TGTGCCAGCTCACCGGGACAGGTCTACAATAGCAATCAGCCCCAGCATTTT.

The chain employs TRBV7-9 and TRBJ2-5, with 13 bases that match TRBD2. CDR1 and CDR2 from the germline V gene are SEHNR and FQNEAQ (reference sequence). V lost 5 bases, J lost 2 bases, and 11 bases stayed unmatched. The CDR3 runs 18 residues. CDR3 DNA sequence: TGTGCCAGCAGCCTCTGGACTAGCGGGGGAGGTAGGCAAGAGACCCAGTACTTC. Translating gives CASSLWTSGGGRQETQYF.

This clonotype was counted once. The chain carries TRBV12-3 or TRBV12-4 and TRBJ2-1, with 8 positions matching TRBD2. V lost 5 bases and J lost 0; bases outside the gene matches: 3. The CDR3 has 15 amino acids. DNA for the CDR3: TGTGCCAGCAGTACCGGGACTAGCTCCTACAATGAGCAGTTCTTC. Amino acid sequence: CASSTGTSSYNEQFF.

V usage is TRBV25-1 and J usage is TRBJ2-5, with TRBD1 matching over 7 bases. CDR3 length: 16 residues. Germline CDR1 and CDR2: MGHDK and SYGVNS. The V gene end was trimmed by 6 bases and the J gene end by 9 bases; junction bases not matched to a gene: 19. CDR3 sequence: CASSPPRTGLGKAQYF. The CDR3 DNA follows: TGTGCCAGCAGCCCCCCCAGGACAGGTCTGGGGAAGGCCCAGTACTTC.

The rearrangement links TRBV19 to TRBJ1-5; D may be TRBD1 (6 bases). The V end lost 3 bases, the J end lost 1 base, and 13 bases lay between the germline ends. The CDR3 loop spans 16 amino acids. Germline CDR1 reads LNHDA; CDR2 reads SQIVND (reference sequence). The CDR3 DNA sequence: TGTGCCAGTAGTATTAGCCGGCAGGGGAGCAATCAGCCCCAGCATTTT. As protein: CASSISRQGSNQPQHF.

This clonotype was counted a single time. The chain combines TRBV5-1 with TRBJ1-1, with 7 bases identical to TRBD1. The CDR3 loop spans 15 amino acids. J was trimmed by 4 bases and V by 4 bases; bases with no gene match: 10. Germline CDR1 SGHRS, CDR2 YFSETQ. The CDR3 nucleotides are TGCGCCAGCAGCGGCGGATTACAGGGGACCACTGAAGCTTTCTTT. Amino acid sequence: CASSGGLQGTTEAFF.

This clonotype has at least ten counts. This chain links TRBV5-1 with TRBJ2-1, with 9 nucleotides matching TRBD2. CDR3 length: 17 residues. V trimming: 4 bases; J trimming: 9 bases; junction bases outside the gene matches: 17. Germline V gene sequence: CDR1 SGHRS, CDR2 YFSETQ. The CDR3 DNA reads TGCGCCAGCAGCCGCAATACTTGGGCGGGAGGGCCGGGTGAGCAGTTCTTC. Residues: CASSRNTWAGGPGEQFF.

This clonotype came up many times. This chain uses TRBV18 with TRBJ2-5; 8 bases match TRBD2. The germline V gene has CDR1 KGHSH and CDR2 LQKENI. This CDR3 has 15 residues. Trimming took 2 bases from V and 1 from J; bases not matched to a gene: 3. CDR3 sequence reads: CASSPESGGQETQYF. The CDR3 nucleotides are TGTGCCAGCTCACCAGAGAGCGGGGGCCAAGAGACCCAGTACTTC.

To note about this clonotype: The junction does not match germline at one end; this may be a read error. V usage is TRBV7-9 and J usage is TRBJ1-1; D is unclear. CDR1 is SEHNR, CDR2 FQNEAQ, per germline (reference sequence). CDR3 length equals 14 residues. In DNA, the CDR3 is TGCGCCAGCTCCCCCGGCCCCACGAACACTGAAGCTTTCTTT. The encoded protein is CASSPGPTNTEAFF. Together with reference TRBV7-9 and TRBJ1-1, the CDR3 gives the full variable domain: DTGVSQNPRHKITKRGQNVTFRCDPISEHNRLYWYRQTLGQGPEFLTYFQNEAQLEKSRLLSDRFSAERPKGSFSTLEIQRTEQGDSAMYLCASSPGPTNTEAFFGQGTRLTVV.

This clonotype was counted many times. The chain links TRBV27 to TRBJ2-7; maybe TRBD2 (5 bases). Germline V gene sequence: CDR1 MNHEY, CDR2 SMNVEV (reference sequence). This CDR3 comprises 14 residues. The ends were cut back, 2 bases at V and 2 bases at J, with 10 bases in the middle. In nucleotides, the CDR3 is TGTGCCAGCAGTTTAAAAGACTATGCCTACGAGCAGTACTTC. Residues: CASSLKDYAYEQYF.

Of note for this clonotype: Being one base from a much bigger clone, this may be a read error. CDR3 DNA: TGTGCCCCCGCCAGATGGGTCTTAGGGTACATTGAAGCTTTCTTT. Amino acids: CAPARWVLGYIEAFF. This rearrangement joins TRBV6-4 to TRBJ1-1; D is unclear. This CDR3 comprises 15 residues. Germline-derived CDR1 and CDR2 are MRHNA and SNTAGT. Trimming took off 11 bases at V and 7 bases at J, with 26 bases between the two ends.

This clonotype was counted once. The junction and the germline gene differ at one end; a read error may be behind it. The chain recombines TRBV7-2 with TRBJ2-7, with D possibly matching TRBD2 (6 bases). CDR1 and CDR2 from the germline V gene are SGHTA and FQGNSA. This CDR3 is 12 amino acids long. DNA of the CDR3: TGTGCCAGCAGGAGGGACTCCCACGAGCAGTACTTC. The encoded protein is CASRRDSHEQYF.

This clonotype was picked up many times. V gene TRBV20-1 combines with J gene TRBJ2-1, with a weak D call TRBD2 (6 bases). The CDR3 consists of 15 residues. V lost 1 base to trimming and J lost 3 bases, with 13 bases between them. Germline CDR1 DFQATT, CDR2 SNEGSKA (reference sequence). The CDR3 spells CSARVSGVLYNEQFF. The CDR3 coding sequence is TGCAGTGCTAGAGTTTCGGGGGTTCTCTACAATGAGCAGTTCTTC.

The chain recombines TRBV7-9 with TRBJ2-5; D is ambiguous. This CDR3 region has 15 residues. The germline V gene has CDR1 SEHNR and CDR2 FQNEAQ (reference sequence). The V gene lost 5 bases and the J gene lost 4 bases, with 17 bases spanning the gap. CDR3 sequence reads: CASSTLTGSGETQYF. The CDR3 DNA reads as TGTGCCAGCAGCACCCTGACCGGCAGTGGAGAGACCCAGTACTTC.

For the CDR3, the DNA is TGTGCCACGCGAAAGTCCGAAGAGACCCAGTACTTC. Its protein product is CATRKSEETQYF. This chain links TRBV10-3 with TRBJ2-5; unclear D gene. CDR3 length equals 12 residues. CDR1 and CDR2 from the germline V gene are ENHRY and SYGVKD. Trimming took 10 bases from V and 3 from J, leaving 12 bases between them.

This clonotype was counted a few times. This chain joins TRBV12-3 or TRBV12-4 and TRBJ2-1; perhaps TRBD1 as D (5 bases). The CDR3 loop spans 11 amino acids. Trimming shortened V by 3 bases and J by 8 bases, and 5 bases separated the two germline ends. The chain's CDR3 is CASSLTDEQFF. The CDR3 nucleotides are TGTGCCAGCAGTTTGACAGATGAGCAGTTCTTC.

The gene calls are TRBV19 and TRBJ1-2, with unresolved D. Germline assignment: CDR1 LNHDA and CDR2 SQIVND (reference sequence). The CDR3 contains 12 residues. V was clipped by 8 bases and J by 8 bases, with 15 bases between them. In DNA form, the CDR3 reads TGTGCCAGTTGGGTCGGGTATGAAGGCTACACCTTC. As protein: CASWVGYEGYTF.

This sequence joins TRBV19 and TRBJ1-1; a weak D match, TRBD1 (5 bases). The CDR3 covers 12 residues. Trimming cost V 8 bases and J 1 base, with 8 bases left between them. Germline-derived CDR1 and CDR2 are LNHDA and SQIVND (reference sequence). The CDR3 DNA reads as TGTGCCAGTCATCAGGGGAACACTGAAGCTTTCTTT. This sequence encodes CASHQGNTEAFF.

This chain connects TRBV12-3 or TRBV12-4 to TRBJ2-3; weak D call: TRBD1 (5 bases). With 4 bases removed from V and 3 bases from J, the gap between germline ends came to 14 bases. The CDR3 extends over 15 amino acids. The CDR3 reads CASSSYTGVTDTQYF. The CDR3 DNA is TGTGCCAGCAGTTCTTACACAGGTGTTACAGATACGCAGTATTTT.

This clonotype has just one count. V and J are TRBV24-1 and TRBJ1-2, with D tentatively TRBD1 (5 bases). CDR1 is KGHDR and CDR2 is SFDVKD in the germline V gene. The CDR3 contains 11 residues. Trimming stripped 12 bases from V and 3 bases from J, with 10 bases between. In nucleotides, the CDR3 is TGTGCCCCAGGGTATTACTATGGCTACACCTTC. Its protein is CAPGYYYGYTF.

J is TRBJ2-7 and V is TRBV7-3, with TRBD2 matching 12 bases. Germline V gene sequence: CDR1 SGHTA, CDR2 FQGTGA. The trim removed 5 bases at V and 2 bases at J, leaving 1 base unmatched. This CDR3 has 14 residues. The CDR3 DNA reads TGTGCCAGCAGCCCTAGCGGGGGGGCCTACGAGCAGTACTTC. This sequence encodes CASSPSGGAYEQYF.

In its sample, this clonotype was seen once. The genes are TRBV7-9 and TRBJ1-5, with D unresolved. Trimming took 5 bases from V and 5 from J, leaving 10 bases between them. The germline CDR1 and CDR2 sequences are SEHNR and FQNEAQ (reference sequence). CDR3 length equals 13 residues. The CDR3 protein is CASSRENDQPQHF. The CDR3 nucleotides are TGTGCCAGCAGCCGGGAAAACGATCAGCCCCAGCATTTT.

The chain employs TRBV11-2 and TRBJ2-7; tentatively, D is TRBD2 (5 bases). CDR1 and CDR2 (germline): SGHAT, FQNNGV. V lost 5 bases and J lost 1, with 18 bases in between. The CDR3 runs to 16 residues. CDR3 protein: CASSQGGGGLSYEQYF. DNA of the CDR3: TGTGCCAGCAGCCAAGGAGGCGGCGGTTTATCCTACGAGCAGTACTTC.

The sample holds many counts of this clonotype. For the CDR3, the DNA is TGTGCCAGCAGTTTTCGTTCAGCGGGAGTGGGCGAGACCCAGTACTTC. The encoded protein is CASSFRSAGVGETQYF. V is TRBV28 and J is TRBJ2-5; TRBD2 matches 8 bases. Germline trimming cut 3 bases from V and 5 bases from J; bases unmatched to any gene: 11. Germline CDR1 is MDHEN and CDR2 is SYDVKM. CDR3 length: 16 residues.